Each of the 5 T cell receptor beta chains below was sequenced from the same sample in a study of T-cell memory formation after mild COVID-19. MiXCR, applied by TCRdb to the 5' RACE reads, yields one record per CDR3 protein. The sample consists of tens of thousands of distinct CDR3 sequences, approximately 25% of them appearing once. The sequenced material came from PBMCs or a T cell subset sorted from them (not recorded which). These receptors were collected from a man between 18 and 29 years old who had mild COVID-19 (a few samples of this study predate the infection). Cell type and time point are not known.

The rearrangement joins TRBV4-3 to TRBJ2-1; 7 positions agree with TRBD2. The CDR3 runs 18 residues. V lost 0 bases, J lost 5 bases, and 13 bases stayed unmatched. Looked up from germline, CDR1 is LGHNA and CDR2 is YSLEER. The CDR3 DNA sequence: TGCGCCAGCAGCCAAGATCTTCCTGTGACGGGGGGACACAATGAGCAGTTCTTC. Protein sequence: CASSQDLPVTGGHNEQFF.

CDR3 loop: CASSLDRVNTEAFF. The CDR3 DNA follows: TGTGCCAGCAGCTTGGACAGGGTGAACACTGAAGCTTTCTTT. This rearrangement joins TRBV7-9 to TRBJ1-1; 8 nucleotides align to TRBD1. There are 14 residues in the CDR3. After removal of 3 bases from V and 0 bases from J, the junction contained 0 bases not matched to a gene. Germline V gene sequence: CDR1 SEHNR, CDR2 FQNEAQ (reference sequence).

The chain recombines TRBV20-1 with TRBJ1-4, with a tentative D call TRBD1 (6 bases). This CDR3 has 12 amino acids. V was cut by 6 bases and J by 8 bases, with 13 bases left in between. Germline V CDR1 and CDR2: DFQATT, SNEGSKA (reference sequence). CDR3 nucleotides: TGCAGTGCCCCGGGGGGGCGGGAAAAACTGTTTTTT. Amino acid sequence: CSAPGGREKLFF.

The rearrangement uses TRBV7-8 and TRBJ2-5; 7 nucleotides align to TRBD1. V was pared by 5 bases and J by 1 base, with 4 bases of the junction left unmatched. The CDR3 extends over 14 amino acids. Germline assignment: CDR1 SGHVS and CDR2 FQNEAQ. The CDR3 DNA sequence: TGTGCCAGCAGCCGACAGGGAGCCCAAGAGACCCAGTACTTC. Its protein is CASSRQGAQETQYF.

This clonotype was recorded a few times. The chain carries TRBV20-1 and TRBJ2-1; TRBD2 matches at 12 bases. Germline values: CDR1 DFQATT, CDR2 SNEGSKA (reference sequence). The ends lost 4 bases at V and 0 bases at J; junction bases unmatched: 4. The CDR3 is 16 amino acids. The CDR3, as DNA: TGCAGTGCTATAGAACTAGCGGGGGGCTCCTACAATGAGCAGTTCTTC. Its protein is CSAIELAGGSYNEQFF.